A selection of T cell receptor beta chains follows, all from one sample in a study of shared clonotypes between healthy human individuals. This table comes from immunoSEQ multiplex PCR, and its TCRdb copy is limited to in-frame clones, with some not included. The table shows roughly 100,000 clones, with around 71% occurring only once. Material for sequencing was memory CD8+ T cells sorted from blood. These receptors were taken from a woman aged 25 to 39 in good health. The CDR3 runs from the conserved cysteine through the conserved F or W. D genes are given only for firm matches. Clone size is not always given. Where it is, it says once, few, many or a class for expanded clones.

cdr3_aa: CAISDPPSGRLSEQFF
cdr3_nt: TGTGCCATCAGTGACCCGCCTAGCGGGAGATTAAGTGAGCAGTTCTTC
v_call: TRBV10-3
d_call: TRBD2
clone_size: NA
j_call: TRBJ2-1

cdr3_aa: CASSLLAGVGVGEQYF
cdr3_nt: TGTGCCAGCAGCTTACTTGCGGGAGTAGGGGTGGGCGAGCAGTACTTC
v_call: TRBV7-7
d_call: TRBD2
clone_size: NA
j_call: TRBJ2-7

cdr3_aa: CASSTVPGNTIYF
cdr3_nt: TGTGCCAGCAGTACAGTCCCAGGAAACACCATATATTTT
v_call: TRBV25-1
d_call: NA
clone_size: NA
j_call: TRBJ1-3

cdr3_aa: CASSSSNYNEQFF
cdr3_nt: TGTGCCAGCAGTTCCAGTAATTACAATGAGCAGTTCTTC
v_call: TRBV27
d_call: NA
clone_size: NA
j_call: TRBJ2-1

cdr3_aa: CASSPNGDGGELFF
cdr3_nt: TGTGCCAGCAGCCCGAATGGGGACGGCGGGGAGCTGTTTTTT
v_call: TRBV5-5
d_call: NA
clone_size: NA
j_call: TRBJ2-2

cdr3_aa: CASRGRIWVRAGVDNEQFF
cdr3_nt: TGTGCCAGCAGGGGCCGGATCTGGGTGAGAGCGGGAGTGGACAATGAGCAGTTCTTC
v_call: TRBV28
d_call: TRBD2
clone_size: NA
j_call: TRBJ2-1

cdr3_aa: CASSLADGLNEKLFF
cdr3_nt: TGTGCCAGCAGCTTGGCCGATGGGTTAAATGAAAAACTGTTTTTT
v_call: TRBV5-6
d_call: NA
clone_size: NA
j_call: TRBJ1-4

cdr3_aa: CASSRLAGEKDTQYF
cdr3_nt: TGTGCCAGCAGTAGACTAGCGGGAGAGAAAGATACGCAGTATTTT
v_call: TRBV6-6
d_call: TRBD2
clone_size: NA
j_call: TRBJ2-3

cdr3_aa: CASSQGGVRYEQYF
cdr3_nt: TGTGCCAGCAGCCAGGGCGGGGTACGATACGAGCAGTACTTC
v_call: TRBV4-2
d_call: NA
clone_size: few
j_call: TRBJ2-7

cdr3_aa: CASSSGIYEQYF
cdr3_nt: TGTGCCAGTAGTTCAGGGATCTACGAGCAGTACTTC
v_call: TRBV19
d_call: NA
clone_size: NA
j_call: TRBJ2-7

cdr3_aa: CATSGGGSSGSSYEQYF
cdr3_nt: TGTGCCACCTCTGGAGGGGGTTCTAGCGGGAGCTCCTACGAGCAGTACTTC
v_call: TRBV5-4
d_call: TRBD2
clone_size: NA
j_call: TRBJ2-7

cdr3_aa: CASSFTSSGELFF
cdr3_nt: TGCGCCAGCAGCTTTACTAGTTCCGGGGAGCTGTTTTTT
v_call: TRBV5-1
d_call: NA
clone_size: few
j_call: TRBJ2-2

cdr3_aa: CASSWSGGANQPQHF
cdr3_nt: TGTGCCAGCAGTTGGAGTGGAGGGGCCAATCAGCCCCAGCATTTT
v_call: TRBV5-6
d_call: NA
clone_size: NA
j_call: TRBJ1-5

cdr3_aa: CASSRGTAFQETQYF
cdr3_nt: TGTGCCAGCAGCCGAGGGACGGCCTTTCAAGAGACCCAGTACTTC
v_call: TRBV7-9
d_call: NA
clone_size: few
j_call: TRBJ2-5

cdr3_aa: CASSGEGGQDTGELFF
cdr3_nt: TGTGCCAGCAGTGGAGAGGGCGGACAGGACACCGGGGAGCTGTTTTTT
v_call: TRBV6-1
d_call: TRBD1
clone_size: NA
j_call: TRBJ2-2

cdr3_aa: CASSSNTGTTYEQYF
cdr3_nt: TGTGCCAGCAGCTCAAATACCGGGACCACATACGAGCAGTACTTC
v_call: TRBV7-9
d_call: NA
clone_size: few
j_call: TRBJ2-7

cdr3_aa: CASSTSQRGSNEQFF
cdr3_nt: TGTGCCAGCAGCACCAGCCAACGGGGCAGCAATGAGCAGTTCTTC
v_call: TRBV21-1
d_call: NA
clone_size: NA
j_call: TRBJ2-1

cdr3_aa: CSADGGTEAFF
cdr3_nt: TGCAGCGCCGACGGCGGCACTGAAGCTTTCTTT
v_call: TRBV29-1
d_call: NA
clone_size: NA
j_call: TRBJ1-1

cdr3_aa: CASSSNRGPTDTQYF
cdr3_nt: TGTGCCAGCAGCTCCAACAGGGGCCCCACAGATACGCAGTATTTT
v_call: TRBV7-8
d_call: TRBD1
clone_size: NA
j_call: TRBJ2-3

cdr3_aa: CASSQGEVNNSPLHF
cdr3_nt: TGCGCCAGCAGCCAAGGCGAAGTCAACAATTCACCCCTCCACTTT
v_call: TRBV4-1
d_call: NA
clone_size: NA
j_call: TRBJ1-6

cdr3_aa: CASSLRTPEEWQYF
cdr3_nt: TGCGCCAGCAGCTTGAGGACGCCCGAGGAATGGCAGTACTTC
v_call: TRBV5-1
d_call: NA
clone_size: NA
j_call: TRBJ2-7

cdr3_aa: CASSRSYAGELFF
cdr3_nt: TGCGCCAGCAGCCGTTCGTACGCCGGGGAGCTGTTTTTT
v_call: TRBV4-1
d_call: NA
clone_size: NA
j_call: TRBJ2-2

cdr3_aa: CASSLRGGYTQETQYF
cdr3_nt: TGTGCCAGCAGCTTGAGGGGCGGCTACACTCAAGAGACCCAGTACTTC
v_call: TRBV5-4
d_call: NA
clone_size: NA
j_call: TRBJ2-5

cdr3_aa: CASSRSNGRGSEQFF
cdr3_nt: TGCGCCAGCAGCCGATCTAACGGGAGGGGGAGTGAGCAGTTCTTC
v_call: TRBV4-1
d_call: TRBD2
clone_size: NA
j_call: TRBJ2-1